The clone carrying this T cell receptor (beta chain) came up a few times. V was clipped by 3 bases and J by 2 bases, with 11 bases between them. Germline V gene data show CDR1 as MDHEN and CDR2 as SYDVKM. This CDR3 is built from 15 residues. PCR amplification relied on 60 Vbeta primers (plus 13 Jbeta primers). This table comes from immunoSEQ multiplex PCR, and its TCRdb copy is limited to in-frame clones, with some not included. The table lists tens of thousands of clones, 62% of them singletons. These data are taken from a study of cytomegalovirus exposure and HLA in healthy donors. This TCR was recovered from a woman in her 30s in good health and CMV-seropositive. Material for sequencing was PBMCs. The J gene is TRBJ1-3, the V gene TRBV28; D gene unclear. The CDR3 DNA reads TGTGCCAGCAGTTTCAAAACTCCGACTGGAAACACCATATATTTT. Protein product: CASSFKTPTGNTIYF.